Sequencing of this T cell receptor (beta chain) was carried out in a study of a mutant IDH1 vaccine in newly diagnosed glioma. Study context: In weeks 1, 3, 5, 7, 11, 15, 19 and 23, patients were immunized, eight times in all. Patients began vaccination 4-6 weeks after radiotherapy alone, or with temozolomide cycles. Treated patients comprised 62.5% males and about 38% females, mean age roughly 44 years.

Clones were read by immunoSEQ multiplex PCR, and TCRdb kept only the in-frame ones, dropping some. The sample consists of tens of thousands of clones, roughly 78% of them appearing once. As for time point: week 5, during vaccination. All doses held 300 ug of mutant IDH1 20-mer peptide, with topical imiquimod. Trimming took off 1 base at V and 6 bases at J, with 12 bases between the two ends. The CDR3 sequence is 14 residues long. Germline V gene data show CDR1 as MGHRA and CDR2 as YSYEKL. Findings of the study overall: Among all patients, vaccine-induced immune responses occurred in approximately 93%.

A remark on this clone: As yet, its antigen is unknown.

The clonotype originates from a man in his fifties or sixties with glioma. The chain couples TRBV4-1 to TRBJ1-2; D gene uncertain. Material: PBMCs, obtained from a glioma patient whose treatment included an IDH1 peptide vaccine. DNA of the CDR3: TGCGCCAGCAGCCAAGGAGCATCGAGGGATGGCTACACCTTC. This sequence encodes CASSQGASRDGYTF.